Listed here are 11 T cell receptor beta chains from one sample, sequenced in a study of human CD8 memory T cell subsets. By UMI-labeled 5' RACE, the TCR beta libraries were made. Using the 5' RACE reads, TCRdb records one entry per CDR3 protein without DNA. Its table lists fewer than 10,000 distinct CDR3 sequences. Sequencing was performed on CD8+ T cells from PBMCs. Source of these receptors: a human donor in good health.

The V and J genes are TRBV27 and TRBJ2-2; with no DNA, the TCRdb D assignment of TRBD2 cannot be verified. CDR3 size: 16 residues. CDR1 and CDR2 from the germline V gene are MNHEY and SMNVEV (reference sequence). The CDR3 loop reads CASSLPGAGGAGELFF.

The V call is TRBV7-9, the J call TRBJ1-1. The CDR3 consists of 13 residues. Germline V CDR1 and CDR2: SEHNR, FQNEAQ (reference sequence). CDR3: CASSAAGAAEAFF.

The chain uses TRBV20-1 and TRBJ2-1; the TCRdb D gene call, TRBD2, has no DNA to confirm it. The germline V gene encodes CDR1 DFQATT and CDR2 SNEGSKA (reference sequence). The CDR3 runs 16 residues. The CDR3 here is CSASSHSGRAYNEQFF.

J is TRBJ1-1 and V is TRBV7-6; there is no DNA to check the TCRdb D call of TRBD1. Germline CDR1 SGHVS, CDR2 FNYEAQ. The CDR3 is made up of 13 amino acids. CDR3 loop: CASSRTDSAEAFF.

This chain uses TRBV7-2 with TRBJ1-2. This CDR3 has 14 amino acids. Germline CDR1 and CDR2: SGHTA and FQGNSA. This CDR3 is CASSPRGEGYGYTF.

This chain joins TRBV6-4 and TRBJ2-6. CDR3 length: 16 residues. Germline V CDR1 and CDR2: MRHNA, SNTAGT. CDR3 in amino acids: CASSDGELSGANVLTF.

Here the CDR3 reads CSATNRETYEQYF. This chain uses TRBV20-1 with TRBJ2-7; the D call from TCRdb, TRBD1, cannot be confirmed without DNA. In germline, CDR1 is DFQATT, CDR2 SNEGSKA (reference sequence). CDR3 length: 13 amino acids.

The chain joins TRBV25-1 to TRBJ1-2; TCRdb's D call of TRBD1 is untestable without DNA. Germline V gives CDR1 MGHDK, CDR2 SYGVNS. There are 15 residues in the CDR3. The CDR3 sequence is CASSESAGDPYGYTF.

This clonotype is classed as medium-sized by frequency. The chain combines TRBV20-1 with TRBJ2-1. This CDR3 is built from 11 residues. Germline CDR1 DFQATT, CDR2 SNEGSKA (reference sequence). Here the CDR3 reads CSASRGNEQFF.

V gene TRBV27 combines with J gene TRBJ2-3; TCRdb names TRBD2, which stays unverified in the absence of DNA. The CDR3 is 12 amino acids. Per germline, CDR1 MNHEY and CDR2 SMNVEV (reference sequence). CDR3 residues: CASKRGTDTQYF.

This chain connects TRBV30 to TRBJ2-5; TCRdb's assignment of TRBD1 cannot be checked, as there is no DNA. The CDR3 consists of 15 residues. Germline V CDR1 and CDR2: GTSNPN, SVGIG (reference sequence). CDR3: CAWSVFGPSQETQYF.